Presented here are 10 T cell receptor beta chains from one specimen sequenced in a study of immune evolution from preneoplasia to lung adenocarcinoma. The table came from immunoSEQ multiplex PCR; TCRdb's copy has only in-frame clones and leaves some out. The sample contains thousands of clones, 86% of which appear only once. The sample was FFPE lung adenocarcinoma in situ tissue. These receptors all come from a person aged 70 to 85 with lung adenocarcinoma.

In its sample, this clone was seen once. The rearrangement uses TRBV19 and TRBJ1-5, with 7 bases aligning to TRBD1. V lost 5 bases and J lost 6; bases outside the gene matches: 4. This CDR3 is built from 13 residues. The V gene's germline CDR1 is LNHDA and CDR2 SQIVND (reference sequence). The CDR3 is CASSLTGAQPQHF. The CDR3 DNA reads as TGTGCCAGTAGTCTCACAGGGGCTCAGCCCCAGCATTTT.

CDR3 sequence (DNA): TGTGCCAGCCGGTGGGCCAGGGCTGAAGCTTTCTTT. Translated: CASRWARAEAFF. This chain uses TRBV19 with TRBJ1-1; D perhaps matches TRBD1 (5 bases). The CDR3 totals 12 residues. In germline, CDR1 is LNHDA, CDR2 SQIVND (reference sequence). V lost 9 bases to trimming and J lost 6 bases, with 14 bases between them.

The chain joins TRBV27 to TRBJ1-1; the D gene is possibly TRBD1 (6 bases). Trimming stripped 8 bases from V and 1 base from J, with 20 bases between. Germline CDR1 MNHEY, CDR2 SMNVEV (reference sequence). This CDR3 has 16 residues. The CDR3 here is CASRRGAGVRNTEAFF. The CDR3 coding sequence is TGTGCCAGCCGCCGTGGGGCAGGGGTCCGGAACACTGAAGCTTTCTTT.

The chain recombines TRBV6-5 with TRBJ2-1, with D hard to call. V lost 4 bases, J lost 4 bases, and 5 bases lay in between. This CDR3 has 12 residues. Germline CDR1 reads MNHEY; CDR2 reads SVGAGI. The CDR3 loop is CASSSVYNEQFF. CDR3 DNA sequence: TGTGCCAGCAGTTCCGTGTACAATGAGCAGTTCTTC.

CDR3 DNA: TGTGCCAGCAGCCAAGGCAGGGTGGTCTACGAGCAGTACTTC. It translates to CASSQGRVVYEQYF. The chain uses TRBV14 and TRBJ2-7; possibly TRBD1 for D (5 bases). The CDR3 runs to 14 residues. The V end was cut by 1 base, the J end by 3 bases, with 10 bases between. CDR1 and CDR2 (germline): SGHDN, FVKESK. Combining the CDR3 with reference TRBV14 and TRBJ2-7 gives the whole variable domain EAGVTQFPSHSVIEKGQTVTLRCDPISGHDNLYWYRRVMGKEIKFLLHFVKESKQDESGMPNNRFLAERTGGTYSTLKVQPAELEDSGVYFCASSQGRVVYEQYFGPGTRLTVT.

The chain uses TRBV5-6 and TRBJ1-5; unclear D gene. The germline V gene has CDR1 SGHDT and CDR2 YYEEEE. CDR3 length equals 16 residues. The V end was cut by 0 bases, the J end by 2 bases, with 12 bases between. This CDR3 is CASSLAGGLGNQPQHF. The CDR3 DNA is TGTGCCAGCAGCTTGGCGGGAGGGTTGGGCAATCAGCCCCAGCATTTT.

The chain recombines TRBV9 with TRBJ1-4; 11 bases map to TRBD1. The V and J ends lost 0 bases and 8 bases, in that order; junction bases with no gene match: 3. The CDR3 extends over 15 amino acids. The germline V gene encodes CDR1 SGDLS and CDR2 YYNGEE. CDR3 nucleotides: TGTGCCAGCAGCGTAGCCGGGACAGGGGGAGAAAAACTGTTTTTT. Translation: CASSVAGTGGEKLFF.

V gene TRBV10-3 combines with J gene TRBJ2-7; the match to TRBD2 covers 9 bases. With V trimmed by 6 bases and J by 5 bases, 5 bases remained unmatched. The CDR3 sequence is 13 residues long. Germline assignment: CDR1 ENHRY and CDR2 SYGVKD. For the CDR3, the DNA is TGTGCCATCAGGGGGACTAGCACCAACGAGCAGTACTTC. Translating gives CAIRGTSTNEQYF.

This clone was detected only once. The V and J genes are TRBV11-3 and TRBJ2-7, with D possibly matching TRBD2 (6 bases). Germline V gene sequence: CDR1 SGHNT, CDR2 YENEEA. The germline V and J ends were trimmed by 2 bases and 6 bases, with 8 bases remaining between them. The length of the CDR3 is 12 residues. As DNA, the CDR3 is TGTGCCAGCAGCTTACCCGGGGGCGAGCAGTACTTC. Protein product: CASSLPGGEQYF.

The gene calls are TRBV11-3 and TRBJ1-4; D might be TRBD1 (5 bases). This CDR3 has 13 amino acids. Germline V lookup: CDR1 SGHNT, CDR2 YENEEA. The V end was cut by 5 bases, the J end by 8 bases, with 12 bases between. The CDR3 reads CASSLHRIEKLFF. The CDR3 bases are TGTGCCAGCAGCCTACACAGGATCGAAAAACTGTTTTTT.